A selection of T cell receptor beta chains follows, all from one sample in a study of shared clonotypes between healthy human individuals. Sequenced by immunoSEQ multiplex PCR; TCRdb stores in-frame clones only, minus some. Counted here are over 150,000 clones, over 50% occurring once; the ten biggest clones make up about 9.4%. Specimen: memory CD4+ T cells sorted from blood. The receptors stem from a man aged 25 to 40 in good health. Both conserved end residues are part of each CDR3. A D gene is named only where the DNA matches it firmly. Where a row states a size, it is once, few, many or the class of an expanded clone; other rows omit it.

CDR3	DNA	D	size	J	V
CASSKDYSGELFF	TGTGCCAGCAGCAAGGACTATTCCGGGGAGCTGTTTTTT	-	-	TRBJ2-2	TRBV11-3
CASSLSGMGGETQYF	TGTGCCAGCAGCTTATCCGGGATGGGTGGAGAGACCCAGTACTTC	-	-	TRBJ2-5	TRBV11-3
CASSPTIGTGGREQYF	TGCGCCAGCAGCCCAACCATTGGGACAGGGGGCCGGGAGCAGTACTTC	TRBD1	-	TRBJ2-7	TRBV5-1
CASSVGPEGGGYTF	TGTGCCAGCAGCGTAGGCCCCGAGGGGGGCGGCTACACCTTC	-	-	TRBJ1-2	TRBV9
CASSPQPSTDTQYF	TGTGCCAGCAGCCCCCAGCCTAGCACAGATACGCAGTATTTT	-	few	TRBJ2-3	TRBV9
CASSYRQGGVDNEQFF	TGTGCCAGCAGTTACAGACAGGGAGGGGTAGACAATGAGCAGTTCTTC	-	-	TRBJ2-1	TRBV6-5
CASRKGQGLNYGYTF	TGTGCCAGCAGGAAGGGACAGGGTCTCAACTATGGCTACACCTTC	TRBD1	few	TRBJ1-2	TRBV2
CASSPPGGGGDYNEQFF	TGTGCCAGCTCACCCCCCGGAGGAGGGGGGGATTACAATGAGCAGTTCTTC	-	few	TRBJ2-1	TRBV18
CASRPRTGVGNEQFF	TGTGCCAGCAGACCCAGGACAGGGGTAGGCAATGAGCAGTTCTTC	TRBD1	-	TRBJ2-1	TRBV2
CASSLEVAAWAQETQYF	TGTGCCAGCAGCTTAGAGGTAGCAGCATGGGCCCAAGAGACCCAGTACTTC	-	-	TRBJ2-5	TRBV7-8
CASSVAPSSYEQYF	TGTGCCAGCAGCGTTGCCCCCAGCTCCTACGAGCAGTACTTC	-	-	TRBJ2-7	TRBV9
CASRTSGRAKTGELFF	TGTGCCAGCAGGACTAGCGGGAGGGCCAAAACCGGGGAGCTGTTTTTT	TRBD2	-	TRBJ2-2	TRBV11-2
CASSVARPDPYGQEQYF	TGTGCCAGTAGTGTAGCACGTCCGGATCCATATGGACAGGAGCAGTACTTC	-	-	TRBJ2-7	TRBV19
CASGLAPDNEQFF	TGTGCTAGTGGTTTAGCGCCGGACAATGAGCAGTTCTTC	-	few	TRBJ2-1	TRBV12-5
CASKQGAGNTIYF	TGTGCCAGTAAACAGGGGGCTGGAAACACCATATATTTT	TRBD1	-	TRBJ1-3	TRBV27
CASSPRQFYEQYF	TGTGCCAGCAGTCCCCGACAGTTCTACGAGCAGTACTTC	-	-	TRBJ2-7	TRBV6-6
CSARITDTQYF	TGCAGTGCTAGAATCACAGATACGCAGTATTTT	-	-	TRBJ2-3	TRBV20-1
CASSLGRGWVETQYF	TGTGCTAGCAGCTTAGGGCGGGGATGGGTGGAGACCCAGTACTTC	-	-	TRBJ2-5	TRBV7-7